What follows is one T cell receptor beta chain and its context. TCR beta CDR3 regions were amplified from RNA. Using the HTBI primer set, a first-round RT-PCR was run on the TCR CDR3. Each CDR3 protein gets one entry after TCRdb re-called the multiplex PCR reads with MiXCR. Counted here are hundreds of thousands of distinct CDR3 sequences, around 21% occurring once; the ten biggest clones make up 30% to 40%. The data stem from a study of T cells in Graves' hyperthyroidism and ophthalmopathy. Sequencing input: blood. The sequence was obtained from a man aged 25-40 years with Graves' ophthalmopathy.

The CDR3 nucleotides read TGTGCCAGCAGCTTAGGGTCAGCGTACTCTGGAAACACCATATATTTT. Residues: CASSLGSAYSGNTIYF. This chain connects TRBV7-2 to TRBJ1-3; D uncertain. Trimming took off 1 base at V and 0 bases at J, with 10 bases between the two ends. The length of the CDR3 is 16 residues. Germline V gene data show CDR1 as SGHTA and CDR2 as FQGNSA.